This TCR beta chain appears in the sequencing data of a study of T-cell memory formation after mild COVID-19. For the study at large: Largely donor-specific TCR clusters were found. Study-level results: Clonal second-wave expansions that peaked on day 37 had unconfirmed SARS-CoV-2 specificity.

This clonotype was seen only a few times. The antigen is unknown. 5'RACE primed from the constant segment yielded TCR alpha and TCR beta cDNA libraries bearing sample barcodes and UMIs. TCRdb reanalysed the 5' RACE reads using MiXCR and keeps one entry per CDR3 protein. The data contain tens of thousands of distinct CDR3 sequences, 12% of them singletons. Germline loops: CDR1 SGHAT, CDR2 FQDESV (reference sequence). The CDR3 sequence is 16 residues long. V lost 1 base, J lost 2 bases, and 12 bases lay in between. Source material: PBMCs or a T cell subset sorted from them (not recorded which). This rearrangement joins TRBV11-1 to TRBJ2-1; the D gene could be TRBD1 or TRBD2 (5 bases each). This sequence was found in a man younger than 30 who had mild COVID-19 (a few samples of this study predate the infection). Cell type and time point are not known. The CDR3 reads CASSLEFWDPYNEQFF. Written as DNA, the CDR3 is TGTGCCAGCAGCTTAGAGTTCTGGGACCCCTACAATGAGCAGTTCTTC.